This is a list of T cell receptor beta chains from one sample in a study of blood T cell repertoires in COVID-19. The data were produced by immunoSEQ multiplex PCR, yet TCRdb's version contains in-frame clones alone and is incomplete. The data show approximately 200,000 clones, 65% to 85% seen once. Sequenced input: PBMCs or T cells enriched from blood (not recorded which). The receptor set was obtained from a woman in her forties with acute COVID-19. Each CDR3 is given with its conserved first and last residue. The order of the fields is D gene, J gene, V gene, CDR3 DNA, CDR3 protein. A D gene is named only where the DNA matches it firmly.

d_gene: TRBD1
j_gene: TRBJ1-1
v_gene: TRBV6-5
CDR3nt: TGTGCCAGCAGCTTCCCGGGACAGGGATCTGAAGCTTTCTTT
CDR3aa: CASSFPGQGSEAFF

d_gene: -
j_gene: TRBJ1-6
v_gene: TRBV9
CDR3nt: TGTGCCAGCAGCGTAGAACAACATAATTCACCCCTCCACTTT
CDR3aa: CASSVEQHNSPLHF

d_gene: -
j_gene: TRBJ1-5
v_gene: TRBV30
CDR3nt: TGTGCCTGGAGACAGGGAAGCCAGCCCCAGCATTTT
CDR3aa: CAWRQGSQPQHF

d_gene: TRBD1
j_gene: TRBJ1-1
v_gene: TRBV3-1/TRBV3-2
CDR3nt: TGTGCCAGCAGCCGGATCGACAGGGGCACTGAAGCTTTCTTT
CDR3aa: CASSRIDRGTEAFF

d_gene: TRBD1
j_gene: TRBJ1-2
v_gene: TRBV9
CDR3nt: TGTGCCAGCAGCGTAGGCGGACAGGGGCATTATGGCTACACCTTC
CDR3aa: CASSVGGQGHYGYTF

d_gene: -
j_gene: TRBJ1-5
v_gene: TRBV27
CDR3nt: TGTGCCAGCAGTGCGGACAGACGGCTCGCGCCCCAGCATTTT
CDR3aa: CASSADRRLAPQHF

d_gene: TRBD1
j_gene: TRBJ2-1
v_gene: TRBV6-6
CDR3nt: TGTGCCAGCACGAGTGAGACAGGGGGCTCCTACAATGAGCAGTTCTTC
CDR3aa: CASTSETGGSYNEQFF

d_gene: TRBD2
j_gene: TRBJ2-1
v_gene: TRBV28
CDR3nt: TGTGCCAGCAGTTCACAATTCTTTAGACCGGGACTAGCGGGAGAAGCCTACAATGAGCAGTTCTTC
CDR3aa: CASSSQFFRPGLAGEAYNEQFF

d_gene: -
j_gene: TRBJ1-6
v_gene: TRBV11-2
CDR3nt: TGTGCCAGCAGCTTATCCGAGGTGCGGTATTCACCCCTCCACTTT
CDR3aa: CASSLSEVRYSPLHF

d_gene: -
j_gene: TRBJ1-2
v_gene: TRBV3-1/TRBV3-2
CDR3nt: TGTGCCAGCAGCCCGGTCCGTCGGAACTATGGCTACACCTTC
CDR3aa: CASSPVRRNYGYTF

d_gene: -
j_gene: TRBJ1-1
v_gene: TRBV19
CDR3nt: TGTGCCAGTAGTATCGGTTTTAGTTGGCTAGAAGCGAACACTGAAGCTTTCTTT
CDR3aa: CASSIGFSWLEANTEAFF

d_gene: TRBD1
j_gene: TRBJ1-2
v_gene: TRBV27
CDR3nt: TGTGCCAGCAGTACAAAACCGGGACAGATCTATGGCTACACCTTC
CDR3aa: CASSTKPGQIYGYTF

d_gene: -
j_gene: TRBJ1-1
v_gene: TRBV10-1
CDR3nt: TGCGCCAGCAGTATGCAGGGGAACACTGAAGCTTTCTTT
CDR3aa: CASSMQGNTEAFF

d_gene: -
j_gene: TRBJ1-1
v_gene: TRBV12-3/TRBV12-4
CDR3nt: TGTGCCAGCACCCCCTCCTCTGAAGCTTTCTTT
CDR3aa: CASTPSSEAFF

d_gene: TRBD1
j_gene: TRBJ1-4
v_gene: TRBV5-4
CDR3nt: TGTGCCAGCAGCAAGGGACAGGGGGAATTTAATGAAAAACTGTTTTTT
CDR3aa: CASSKGQGEFNEKLFF

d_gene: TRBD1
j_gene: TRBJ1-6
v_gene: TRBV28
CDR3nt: TGTGCCAGCAGTTTAGGACAGGGGGACTCACCCCTCCACTTT
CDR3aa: CASSLGQGDSPLHF

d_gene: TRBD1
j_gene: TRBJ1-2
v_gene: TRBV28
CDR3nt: TGTGCCAGCAGCACGGGACAGATCTTCTATGGCTACACCTTC
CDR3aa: CASSTGQIFYGYTF